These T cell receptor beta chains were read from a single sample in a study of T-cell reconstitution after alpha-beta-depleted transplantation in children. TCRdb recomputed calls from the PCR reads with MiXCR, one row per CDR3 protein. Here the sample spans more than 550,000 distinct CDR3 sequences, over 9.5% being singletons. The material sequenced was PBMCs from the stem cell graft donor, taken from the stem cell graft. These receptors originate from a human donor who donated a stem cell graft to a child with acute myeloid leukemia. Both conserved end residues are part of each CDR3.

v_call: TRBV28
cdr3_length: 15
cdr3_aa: CASAGSSGRGYEQYF

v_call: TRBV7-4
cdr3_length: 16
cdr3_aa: CASSAGLAGGTYEQYF

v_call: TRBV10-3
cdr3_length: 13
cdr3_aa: CATGTGNTGELFF

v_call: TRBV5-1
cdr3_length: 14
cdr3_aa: CASSFRQGKDTQYF

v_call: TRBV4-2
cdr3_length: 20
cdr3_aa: CASSPRGRGGRGEVTDTQYF

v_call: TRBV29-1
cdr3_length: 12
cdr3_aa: CSFRGYQETQYF

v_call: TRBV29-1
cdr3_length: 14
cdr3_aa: CSVEVQGGSYEQYF

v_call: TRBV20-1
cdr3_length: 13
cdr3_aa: CSATGNRNSPLHF

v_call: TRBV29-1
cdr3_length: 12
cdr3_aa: CSVGDSGNEQYF

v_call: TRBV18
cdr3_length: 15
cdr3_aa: CASSPLPAGVAEQYF

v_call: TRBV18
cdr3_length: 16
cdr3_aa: CASSPPAGSGTNIQYF

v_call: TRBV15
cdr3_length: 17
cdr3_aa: CATSRDTTRDSEEKLFF

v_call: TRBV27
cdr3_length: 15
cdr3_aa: CASSRGAFSGNTIYF

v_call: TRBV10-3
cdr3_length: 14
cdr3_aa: CAIKEQVGGNEQFF

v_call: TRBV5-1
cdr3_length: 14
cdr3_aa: CASSPPGGQETQYF

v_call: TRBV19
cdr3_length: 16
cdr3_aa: CASSIVDGRQQETQYF

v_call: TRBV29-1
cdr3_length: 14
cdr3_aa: CSTRQSSNTGELFF

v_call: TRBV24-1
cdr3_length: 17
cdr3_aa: CATSDRTGRPFSNTQYF

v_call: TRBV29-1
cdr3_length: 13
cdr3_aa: CSVVGTGGIEQYF

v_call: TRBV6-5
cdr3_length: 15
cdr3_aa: CASSYSEDSQETQYF

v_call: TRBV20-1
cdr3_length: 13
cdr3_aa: CSASWREDYEQYF

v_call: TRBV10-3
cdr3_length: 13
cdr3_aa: CAISERDYHEQYF

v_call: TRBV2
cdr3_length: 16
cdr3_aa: CASSGSSGRTYNEQFF

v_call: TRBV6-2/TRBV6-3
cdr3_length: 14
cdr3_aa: CASSYKLAGGEQYF

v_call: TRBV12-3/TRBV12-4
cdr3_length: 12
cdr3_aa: CGTARDAGELFF

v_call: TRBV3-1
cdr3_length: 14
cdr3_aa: CASILSRGTGELFF

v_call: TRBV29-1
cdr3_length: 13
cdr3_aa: CSVTTGRLQPQHF

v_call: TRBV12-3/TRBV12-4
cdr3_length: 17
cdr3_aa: CASSLALGQGVYNEQFF

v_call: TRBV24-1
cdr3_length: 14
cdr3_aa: CATRGDEMNTEAFF

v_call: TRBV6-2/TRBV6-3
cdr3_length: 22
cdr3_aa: CASSYSRRGGRPGRADSYEQYF

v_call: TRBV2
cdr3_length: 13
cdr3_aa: CASIRERDTEAFF

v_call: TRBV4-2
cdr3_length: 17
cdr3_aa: CASSQGLAGARGNEQFF

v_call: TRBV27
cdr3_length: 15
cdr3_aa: CASRLSASGKQPQHF

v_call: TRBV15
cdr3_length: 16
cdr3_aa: CATSRDSRTKNTEAFF

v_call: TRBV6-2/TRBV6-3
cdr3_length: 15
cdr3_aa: CASRPGQAPQETQYF

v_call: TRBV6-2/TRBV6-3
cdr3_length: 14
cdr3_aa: CASRRDNSNQPQHF

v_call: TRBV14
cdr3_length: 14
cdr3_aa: CASSLDRGRNEQYF

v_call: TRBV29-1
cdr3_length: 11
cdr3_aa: CSYGLNTEAFF

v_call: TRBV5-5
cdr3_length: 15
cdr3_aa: CASSGYGGKNYGYTF

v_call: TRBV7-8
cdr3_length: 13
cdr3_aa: CASGPGQIYEQYF

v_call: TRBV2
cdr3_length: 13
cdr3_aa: CASSKGSNQPQHF

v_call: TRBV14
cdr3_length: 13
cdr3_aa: CASSQLRYNEQFF